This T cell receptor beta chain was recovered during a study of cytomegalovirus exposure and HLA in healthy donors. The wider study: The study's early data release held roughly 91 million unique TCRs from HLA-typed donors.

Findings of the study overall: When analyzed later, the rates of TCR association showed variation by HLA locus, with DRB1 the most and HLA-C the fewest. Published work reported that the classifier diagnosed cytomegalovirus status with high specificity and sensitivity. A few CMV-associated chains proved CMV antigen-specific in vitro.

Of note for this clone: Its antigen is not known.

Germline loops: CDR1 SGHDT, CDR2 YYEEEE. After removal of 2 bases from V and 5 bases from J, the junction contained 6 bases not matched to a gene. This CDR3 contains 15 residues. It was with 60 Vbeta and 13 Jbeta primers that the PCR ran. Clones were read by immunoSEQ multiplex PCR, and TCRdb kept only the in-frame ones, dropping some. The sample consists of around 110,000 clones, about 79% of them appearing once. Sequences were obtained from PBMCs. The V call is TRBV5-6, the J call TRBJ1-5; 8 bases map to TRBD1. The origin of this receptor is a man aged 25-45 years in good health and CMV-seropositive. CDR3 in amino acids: CASSFGTGPHQPQHF. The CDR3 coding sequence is TGTGCCAGCAGCTTCGGGACAGGACCCCATCAGCCCCAGCATTTT.